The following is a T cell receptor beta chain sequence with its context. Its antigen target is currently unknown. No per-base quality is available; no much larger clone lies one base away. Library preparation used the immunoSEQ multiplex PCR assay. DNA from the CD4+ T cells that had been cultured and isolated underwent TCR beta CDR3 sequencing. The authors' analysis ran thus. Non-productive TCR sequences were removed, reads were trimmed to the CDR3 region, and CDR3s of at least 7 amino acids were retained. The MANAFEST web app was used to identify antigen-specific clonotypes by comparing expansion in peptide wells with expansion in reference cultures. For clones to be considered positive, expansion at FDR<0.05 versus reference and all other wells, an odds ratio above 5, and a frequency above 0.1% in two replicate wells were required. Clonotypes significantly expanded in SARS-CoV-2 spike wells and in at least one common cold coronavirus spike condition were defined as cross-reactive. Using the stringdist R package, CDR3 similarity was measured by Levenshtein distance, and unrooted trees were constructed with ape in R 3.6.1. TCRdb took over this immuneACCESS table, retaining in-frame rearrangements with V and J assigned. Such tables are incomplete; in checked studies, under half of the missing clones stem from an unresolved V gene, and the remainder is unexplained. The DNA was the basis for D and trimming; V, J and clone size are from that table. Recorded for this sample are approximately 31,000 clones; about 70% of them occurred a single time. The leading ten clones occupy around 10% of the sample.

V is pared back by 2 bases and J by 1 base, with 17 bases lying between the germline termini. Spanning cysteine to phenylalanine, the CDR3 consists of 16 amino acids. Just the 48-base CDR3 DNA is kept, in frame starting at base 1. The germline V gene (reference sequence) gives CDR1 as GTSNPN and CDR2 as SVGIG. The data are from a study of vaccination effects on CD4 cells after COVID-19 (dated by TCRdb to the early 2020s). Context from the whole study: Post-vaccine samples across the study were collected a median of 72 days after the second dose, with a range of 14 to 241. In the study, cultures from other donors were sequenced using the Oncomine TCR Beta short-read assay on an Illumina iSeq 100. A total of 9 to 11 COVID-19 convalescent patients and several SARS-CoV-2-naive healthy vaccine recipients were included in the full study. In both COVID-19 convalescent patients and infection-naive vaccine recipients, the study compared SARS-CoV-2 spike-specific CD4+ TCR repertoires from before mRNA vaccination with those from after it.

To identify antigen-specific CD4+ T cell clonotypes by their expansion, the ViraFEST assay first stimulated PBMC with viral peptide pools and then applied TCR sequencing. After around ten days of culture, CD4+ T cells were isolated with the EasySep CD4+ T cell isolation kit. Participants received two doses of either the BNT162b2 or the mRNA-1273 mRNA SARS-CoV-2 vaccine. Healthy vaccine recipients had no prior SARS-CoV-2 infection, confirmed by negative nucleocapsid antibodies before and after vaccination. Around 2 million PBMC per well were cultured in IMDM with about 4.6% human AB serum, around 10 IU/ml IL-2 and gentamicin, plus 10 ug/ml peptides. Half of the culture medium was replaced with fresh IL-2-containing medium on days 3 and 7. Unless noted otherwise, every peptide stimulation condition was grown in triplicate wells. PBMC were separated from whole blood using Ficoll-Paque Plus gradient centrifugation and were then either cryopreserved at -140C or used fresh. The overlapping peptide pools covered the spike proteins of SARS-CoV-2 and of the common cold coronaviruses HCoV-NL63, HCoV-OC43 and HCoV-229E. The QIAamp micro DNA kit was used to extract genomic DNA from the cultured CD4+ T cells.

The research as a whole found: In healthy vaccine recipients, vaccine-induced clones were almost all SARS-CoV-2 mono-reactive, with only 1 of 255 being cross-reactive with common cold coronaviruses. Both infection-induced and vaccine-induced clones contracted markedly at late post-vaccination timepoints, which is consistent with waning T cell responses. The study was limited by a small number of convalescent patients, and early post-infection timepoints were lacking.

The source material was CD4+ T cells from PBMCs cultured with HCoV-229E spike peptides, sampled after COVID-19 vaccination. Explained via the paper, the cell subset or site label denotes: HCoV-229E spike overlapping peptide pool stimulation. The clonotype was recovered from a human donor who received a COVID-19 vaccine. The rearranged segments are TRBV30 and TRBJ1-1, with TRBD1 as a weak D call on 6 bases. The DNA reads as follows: TGTGCCTGGAGTCGACAGGAGAGTACCACGAACACTGAAGCTTTCTTT. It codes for CAWSRQESTTNTEAFF.